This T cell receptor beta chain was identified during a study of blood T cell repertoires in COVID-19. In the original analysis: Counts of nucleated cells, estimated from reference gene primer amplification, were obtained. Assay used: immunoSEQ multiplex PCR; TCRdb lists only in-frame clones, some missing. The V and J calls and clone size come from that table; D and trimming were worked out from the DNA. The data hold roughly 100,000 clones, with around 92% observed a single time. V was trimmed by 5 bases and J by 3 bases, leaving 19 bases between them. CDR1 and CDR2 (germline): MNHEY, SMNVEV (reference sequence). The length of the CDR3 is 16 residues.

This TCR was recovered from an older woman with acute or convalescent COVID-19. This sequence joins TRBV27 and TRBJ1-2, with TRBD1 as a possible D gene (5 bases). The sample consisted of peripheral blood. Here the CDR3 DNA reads TGTGCCAGCAGTCAATCCTCGGGGGAACGGGACTATGGCTACACCTTC. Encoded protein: CASSQSSGERDYGYTF.